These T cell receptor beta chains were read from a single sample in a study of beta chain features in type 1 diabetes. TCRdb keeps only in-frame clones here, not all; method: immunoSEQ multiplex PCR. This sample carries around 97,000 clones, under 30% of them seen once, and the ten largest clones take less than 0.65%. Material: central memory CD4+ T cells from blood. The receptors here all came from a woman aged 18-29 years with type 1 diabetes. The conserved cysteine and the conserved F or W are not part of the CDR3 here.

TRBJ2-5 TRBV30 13 AWRVGGGGSETQY
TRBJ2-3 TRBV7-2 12 ASIPGGAADTQY
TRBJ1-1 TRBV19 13 ASRAGGYLNTEAF
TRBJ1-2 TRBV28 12 ASSPGTGLYGYT
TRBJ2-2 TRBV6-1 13 ASSEIRIATGELF
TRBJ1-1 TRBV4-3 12 ASSQGQGNTEAF
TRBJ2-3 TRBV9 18 ASSLGTSGRESLRTDTQY
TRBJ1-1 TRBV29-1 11 SVVVQVGTEAF
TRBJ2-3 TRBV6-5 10 ASSRAPGAQY
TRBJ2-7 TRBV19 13 ASSIVLAGSYEQY
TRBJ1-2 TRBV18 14 ASSPGGDRAVSGYT
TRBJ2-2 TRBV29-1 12 SVRAGGPGGELF
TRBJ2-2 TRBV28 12 ASIGRAATGELF
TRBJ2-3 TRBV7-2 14 ASSERGWGATDTQY
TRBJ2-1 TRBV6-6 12 ASRPASSYNEQF
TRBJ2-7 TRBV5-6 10 ASSRTSGKTD
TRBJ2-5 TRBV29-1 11 SVGQGTGETQY
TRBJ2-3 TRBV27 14 ASSLIGTLRSDTQY
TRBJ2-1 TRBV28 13 ASSYSSGTSNEQF
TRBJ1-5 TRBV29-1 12 SVGGGDASQPQH
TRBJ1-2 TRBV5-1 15 ASSPGQGNKANYGYT
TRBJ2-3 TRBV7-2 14 ASSLGPGGSTDTQY
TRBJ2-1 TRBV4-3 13 ASSSQGASYNEQF
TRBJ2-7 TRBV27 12 ASTRTARGNEQY
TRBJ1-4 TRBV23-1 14 ASRHHDGQGSEKLF
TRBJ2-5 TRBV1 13 TSSQGRGRGETQY